The source of this T cell receptor beta chain is a study of human T cells and chemical hapten exposure. From germline, CDR1 is MNHEY and CDR2 SVGAGI. This CDR3 has 13 residues. Trimming took 8 bases from V and 0 from J, leaving 10 bases between them. Study outcomes and limitations: Significantly greater numbers of large CDR3 similarity clusters came from expanded TCRs than from controls. Patch test score rose with PT1 expanded TCR count, significant at thresholds 8, 16 and 32, not 4.

Separate cDNA molecules received unique molecular identifiers, which the library attached to them. TCRdb called the RACE reads again in MiXCR, with one record for every CDR3 protein. Of over 70,000 distinct CDR3 sequences in the sample, roughly 11% are singletons; the top ten hold around 1.5%. Time point specified: patch test 2, 6 weeks after DPC sensitization. Treatment given: therapeutic diphenylcyclopropenone sensitization with weekly scalp DPC. Non-pregnant alopecia patients aged 18 to 70, suitable for DPC therapy. This clonotype was observed many times. As yet, its antigen is unknown. The clonotype originates from a young man with alopecia areata. Some clones in this sample may be carry-over from other donors' samples. The chain has TRBV6-5 and TRBJ2-5, with D perhaps matching TRBD1 or TRBD2 (5 bases each). The sample in question was whole blood, obtained in connection with sensitization to the hapten diphenylcyclopropenone (DPC). Here the CDR3 DNA reads TGTGCCAGCGGTTGGGGGTACCAAGAGACCCAGTACTTC. Translated: CASGWGYQETQYF.